Listed below are T cell receptor beta chains from one sample, sequenced in a study of tumour-infiltrating T cells in Burkitt lymphoma. The protocol was immunoSEQ multiplex PCR, while the TCRdb copy is restricted to in-frame clones and leaves out a portion. The sample carries 13,000 to 15,000 clones, less than 90% recorded once. The sample taken for sequencing was tumor tissue. Source of these receptors: a human donor with diffuse large B-cell lymphoma. CDR3s include the opening cysteine and the closing phenylalanine or tryptophan. D genes are given only for firm matches. A clone size is listed for some rows: how often the clone was seen (once, few, many), or a class if it is expanded.

DNA	CDR3	size	V	D	J
TGTGCCAGTAGTATCGCTAGCGGGGGCGCAGATACGCAGTATTTT	CASSIASGGADTQYF	-	TRBV19	TRBD2	TRBJ2-3
TGCAGCGTTAAAAGGGAATCCAAGTCCGAGCAGTACTTC	CSVKRESKSEQYF	-	TRBV29-1	-	TRBJ2-7
TGTGCCAGCAGCACACAGGGGGACTATGGCTACACCTTC	CASSTQGDYGYTF	-	TRBV7-9	TRBD1	TRBJ1-2
TGTGCCAGCAGCTTGGGGGGGACAGATACGCAGTATTTT	CASSLGGTDTQYF	-	TRBV5-6	-	TRBJ2-3
TGTGCCAGCAGTCGTGACGGGAACACCGGGGAGCTGTTTTTT	CASSRDGNTGELFF	-	TRBV7-3	-	TRBJ2-2
TGTGCCAGCAGAATGCGGGGCCTAGAGCTGTTTTTT	CASRMRGLELFF	-	TRBV7-2	-	TRBJ2-2
TGTGCCAGCAGCTTGGGACTCGTAGGAGGTAGCACAGATACGCAGTATTTT	CASSLGLVGGSTDTQYF	-	TRBV7-2	-	TRBJ2-3
TGCGCCAGCGGACAGGGTTCTGGGAACACTGAAGCTTTCTTT	CASGQGSGNTEAFF	-	TRBV5-1	TRBD1	TRBJ1-1
TGCGCCAGCAGCCAAGAAATCGGCTATGGCTACACCTTC	CASSQEIGYGYTF	-	TRBV4-3	-	TRBJ1-2
TGTGCCAGCAGCTTACAGGGGGCGGACACTGAAGCTTTCTTT	CASSLQGADTEAFF	-	TRBV7-3	TRBD1	TRBJ1-1
TGTGCCAGCAGTGAGCAGGGGCGGACTGAAGCTTTCTTT	CASSEQGRTEAFF	-	TRBV2	-	TRBJ1-1
TGCGCCAGCAGTGAAAGCGGGGCAGTAGAGACGCAGTATTTT	CASSESGAVETQYF	-	TRBV10-1	TRBD2	TRBJ2-3
TGTGCCAGCAGCTTAGGTGGACTTTATCAGCCCCAGCATTTT	CASSLGGLYQPQHF	-	TRBV11-2	-	TRBJ1-5
TGTGCCACCGGACGCCAGGGTCAGGGGGAGCTGTTTTTT	CATGRQGQGELFF	once	TRBV19	-	TRBJ2-2
TGTGCCAGCAGCGTAGCTAAGGACAGGGGAAGCTCTGGCTACACCTTC	CASSVAKDRGSSGYTF	-	TRBV9	TRBD1	TRBJ1-2
TGTGCCACCAGCATGGGGTTCTCCTACGAGCAGTACTTC	CATSMGFSYEQYF	-	TRBV15	-	TRBJ2-7
TGCAGCGTGCAGGCGAACACCGGGGAGCTGTTTTTT	CSVQANTGELFF	few	TRBV29-1	-	TRBJ2-2
TGTGCCAGCAGCGACCTAGGGGGGCCAAGCACAGATACGCAGTATTTT	CASSDLGGPSTDTQYF	-	TRBV2	-	TRBJ2-3
TGTGCCAGCAGTTACTCGGGGGGAGGTCGTGAGCAGTTCTTC	CASSYSGGGREQFF	-	TRBV6-5	-	TRBJ2-1
TGTGCCACCCCCCCTCGAAAGGGGAATCTTGATAACACCGGGGAGCTGTTTTTT	CATPPRKGNLDNTGELFF	-	TRBV7-9	-	TRBJ2-2
TGTGCCAGCAGAACGGATGCAACTAATGAAAAACTGTTTTTT	CASRTDATNEKLFF	-	TRBV5-4	-	TRBJ1-4
TGTGCCAGTAGTATGGGGAGCTCCTATAATTCACCCCTCCACTTT	CASSMGSSYNSPLHF	-	TRBV19	-	TRBJ1-6
TGTGCCAGCAGTTACCGAGTGACAGAGTTACAAGAGACCCAGTACTTC	CASSYRVTELQETQYF	-	TRBV6-6	-	TRBJ2-5
TGTGCCAGCAATAGGGACGTCGGCAATCAGCCCCAGCATTTT	CASNRDVGNQPQHF	-	TRBV2	-	TRBJ1-5
TGTGCCAGCAGTGGACCCGGGACGGTGCCCAACGAGCAGTACTTC	CASSGPGTVPNEQYF	-	TRBV6-1	-	TRBJ2-7
TGCGCCAGCAGCCAAGAAGCCCCACAGGGCGGTTCACCCCTCCACTTT	CASSQEAPQGGSPLHF	-	TRBV4-3	-	TRBJ1-6
TGTGCCAGCAGCTTAGAATTTACCTCTGGAAACACCATATATTTT	CASSLEFTSGNTIYF	-	TRBV5-6	-	TRBJ1-3
TGTGCCAGTAGTATGGATGGGCTAAATTCACCCCTCCACTTT	CASSMDGLNSPLHF	-	TRBV19	-	TRBJ1-6
TGCGCCAGCAGCCACAGGGACAGGGGATCCAATCAGCCCCAGCATTTT	CASSHRDRGSNQPQHF	-	TRBV4-1	TRBD1	TRBJ1-5
TGTGCCAGCAGCCCGACAGGGGGCGTGATCTCTGAAAAACTGTTTTTT	CASSPTGGVISEKLFF	few	TRBV7-9	TRBD1	TRBJ1-4
TGTGCCAGCAGCTTGCAACGGGGTCGTTGGGAGCAGTTCTTC	CASSLQRGRWEQFF	-	TRBV5-5	-	TRBJ2-1
TGTGCCATCAGGGGAGCGGCAGATACGCAGTATTTT	CAIRGAADTQYF	-	TRBV10-3	-	TRBJ2-3
TGTGCCAGCAGCGCAAGCGGTAGCACAGATACGCAGTATTTT	CASSASGSTDTQYF	few	TRBV9	-	TRBJ2-3
TGTGCCAGCTCTCCGGGACAGGGTGGGAATGAGCAGTTCTTC	CASSPGQGGNEQFF	-	TRBV18	TRBD1	TRBJ2-1
TGTGCCAGCAGAGAAACCCAGGGGAACAATGAGCAGTTCTTC	CASRETQGNNEQFF	once	TRBV7-2	-	TRBJ2-1
TGTGCCATCAGTGAGCCCGGGACACAGGCTAGCACAGATACGCAGTATTTT	CAISEPGTQASTDTQYF	few	TRBV10-3	-	TRBJ2-3
TGCGCCAGCAGCCAGATAGGAGCTACAGGGGCAAACATTCAGTACTTC	CASSQIGATGANIQYF	-	TRBV4-3	TRBD1	TRBJ2-4
TGTGCCAGCAGCTTTACTGGGGCCGAGCAGTACTTC	CASSFTGAEQYF	-	TRBV5-6	-	TRBJ2-7
TGTGCCAGCAGCTTTCCGAGGGAAGCGACGAACACCGGGGAGCTGTTTTTT	CASSFPREATNTGELFF	-	TRBV9	-	TRBJ2-2
TGTGCCAGCAGTTTATGGGCGGGGGGGCCAGATACGCAGTATTTT	CASSLWAGGPDTQYF	-	TRBV27	TRBD2	TRBJ2-3
TGTGCCAGCAGCCACCGAGGGGGGTACGAGCAGTACTTC	CASSHRGGYEQYF	-	TRBV5-4	-	TRBJ2-7
TGTGCCAGCAGCCCGGTCGGAGGCCGCTCTGGAAACACCATATATTTT	CASSPVGGRSGNTIYF	-	TRBV7-6	-	TRBJ1-3
TGTGCCAGCAGCTTAGGGACGGGCTTAATCTATGGCTACACCTTC	CASSLGTGLIYGYTF	-	TRBV7-2	-	TRBJ1-2
TGCGCCAGCAGCCAAGATCTAGGGACAGAGAGAAAGACGCAGTATTTT	CASSQDLGTERKTQYF	once	TRBV4-3	TRBD1	TRBJ2-3